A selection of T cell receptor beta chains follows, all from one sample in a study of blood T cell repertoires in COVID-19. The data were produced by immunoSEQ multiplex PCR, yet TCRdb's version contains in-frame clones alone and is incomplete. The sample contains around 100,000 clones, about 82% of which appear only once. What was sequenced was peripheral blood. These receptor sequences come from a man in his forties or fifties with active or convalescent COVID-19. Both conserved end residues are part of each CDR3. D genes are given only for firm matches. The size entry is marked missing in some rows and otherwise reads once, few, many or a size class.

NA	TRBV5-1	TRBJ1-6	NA	CASSPEVSGPNSPLHF	TGCGCCAGCAGCCCCGAGGTCAGCGGGCCTAATTCACCCCTCCACTTT
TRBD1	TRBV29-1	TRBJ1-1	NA	CSVERTGAGKAFF	TGCAGCGTCGAAAGGACAGGGGCAGGTAAAGCTTTCTTT
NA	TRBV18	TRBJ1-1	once	CASSPLGQSGTEAFF	TGTGCCAGCTCACCCCTCGGACAGAGCGGCACTGAAGCTTTCTTT
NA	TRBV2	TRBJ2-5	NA	CASSESVWRGQGRKETQYF	TGTGCCAGCAGTGAAAGTGTTTGGCGCGGGCAGGGGAGAAAAGAGACCCAGTACTTC
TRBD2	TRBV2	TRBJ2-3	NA	CASSEGSGRAADTQYF	TGTGCCAGCAGTGAAGGGAGCGGGAGGGCCGCAGATACGCAGTATTTT
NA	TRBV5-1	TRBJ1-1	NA	CASSRRGDTEAFF	TGCGCCAGCAGCCGTCGGGGGGACACTGAAGCTTTCTTT
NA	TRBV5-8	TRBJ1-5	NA	CASSFRLVNQPQHF	TGTGCCAGCAGCTTTCGGTTGGTTAATCAGCCCCAGCATTTT
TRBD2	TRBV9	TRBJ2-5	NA	CASSVGTSGTQETQYF	TGTGCCAGCAGCGTGGGGACTAGCGGGACCCAAGAGACCCAGTACTTC
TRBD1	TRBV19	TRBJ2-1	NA	CASSRDRGDEQFF	TGTGCCAGCTCCCGGGACAGGGGCGATGAGCAGTTCTTC
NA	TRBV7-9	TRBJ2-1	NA	CASSLPPRQPQFF	TGTGCCAGCAGCTTACCTCCGAGGCAGCCTCAGTTCTTC
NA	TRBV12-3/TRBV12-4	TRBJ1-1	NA	CASSLIGAAFF	TGTGCCAGCAGTTTAATAGGGGCGGCTTTCTTT
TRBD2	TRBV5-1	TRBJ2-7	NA	CASSLGASGSYEQYF	TGCGCCAGCAGCTTGGGCGCTAGCGGGAGTTACGAGCAGTACTTC
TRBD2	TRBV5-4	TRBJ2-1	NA	CASSFGGSIDNEQFF	TGTGCCAGCAGCTTTGGCGGGAGCATCGACAATGAGCAGTTCTTC
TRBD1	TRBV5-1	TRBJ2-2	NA	CASGQGDTGELFF	TGCGCCAGCGGTCAGGGGGACACCGGGGAGCTGTTTTTT
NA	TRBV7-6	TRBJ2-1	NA	CASSHVNEQFF	TGTGCCAGCAGCCATGTTAATGAGCAGTTCTTC
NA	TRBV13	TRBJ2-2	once	CASSPRTVDTGELFF	TGTGCCAGCAGCCCAAGGACAGTGGACACCGGGGAGCTGTTTTTT
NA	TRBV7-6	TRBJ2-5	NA	CASSSRQTQETQYF	TGTGCCAGCAGCTCCCGACAGACCCAAGAGACCCAGTACTTC
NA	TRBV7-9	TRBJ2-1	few	CASCKSSYNEQFF	TGTGCCAGCTGCAAGAGCTCCTACAATGAGCAGTTCTTC
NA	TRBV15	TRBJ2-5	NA	CATSSRDNQETQYF	TGTGCCACCAGCAGCCGGGACAACCAAGAGACCCAGTACTTC
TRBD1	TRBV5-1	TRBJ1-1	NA	CASTLGQGMNTEAFF	TGCGCCAGCACCTTGGGACAGGGCATGAACACTGAAGCTTTCTTT
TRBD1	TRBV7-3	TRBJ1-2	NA	CASSTPGQMVAF	TGTGCCAGCAGCACACCGGGACAGATGGTGGCCTTC
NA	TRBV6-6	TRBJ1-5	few	CASRRAINQPQHF	TGTGCCAGCAGGCGGGCCATCAATCAGCCCCAGCATTTT
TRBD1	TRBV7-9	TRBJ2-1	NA	CASSLGQTSYNEQFF	TGTGCCAGCAGCCTGGGACAGACCTCCTACAATGAGCAGTTCTTC
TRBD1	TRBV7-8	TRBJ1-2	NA	CASSPWDRGRLDGYTF	TGTGCCAGCAGCCCCTGGGACAGGGGGCGCTTGGATGGCTACACCTTC
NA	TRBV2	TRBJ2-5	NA	CASSANGQETQYF	TGTGCCAGCAGTGCTAACGGCCAAGAGACCCAGTACTTC
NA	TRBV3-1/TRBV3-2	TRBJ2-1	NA	CASSPPWHEQFF	TGTGCCAGCAGCCCGCCCTGGCATGAGCAGTTCTTC
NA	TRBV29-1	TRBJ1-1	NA	CSGSVDTEAFF	TGCAGCGGATCGGTGGACACTGAAGCTTTCTTT
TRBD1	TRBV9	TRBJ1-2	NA	CASRAGTGTYGYTF	TGTGCCAGCAGGGCCGGGACAGGAACCTATGGCTACACCTTC
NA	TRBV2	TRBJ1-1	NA	CASSVQGETEAFF	TGTGCCAGCAGTGTTCAGGGTGAGACTGAAGCTTTCTTT
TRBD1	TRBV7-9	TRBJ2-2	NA	CASSPLGQGNTGELFF	TGTGCCAGCAGCCCCCTGGGACAGGGGAACACCGGGGAGCTGTTTTTT
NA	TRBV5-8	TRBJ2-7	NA	CASSFRSPEQYF	TGTGCCAGCAGCTTCCGGTCCCCTGAGCAGTACTTC
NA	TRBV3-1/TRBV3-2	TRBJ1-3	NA	CASHSTSGNTIYF	TGTGCCAGCCACAGCACCTCTGGAAACACCATATATTTT
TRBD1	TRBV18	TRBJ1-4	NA	CASSPDRGTEKLFF	TGTGCCAGCTCACCGGACAGGGGAACCGAAAAACTGTTTTTT
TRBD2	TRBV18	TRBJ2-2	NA	CASSPRGGSANTGELFF	TGTGCCAGCTCACCACGGGGCGGGAGTGCGAACACCGGGGAGCTGTTTTTT
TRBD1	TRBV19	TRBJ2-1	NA	CASNPGQSLIGEQFF	TGTGCCAGTAATCCGGGACAGTCCTTAATCGGGGAGCAGTTCTTC
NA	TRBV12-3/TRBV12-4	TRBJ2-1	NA	CASSLSYYNEQFF	TGTGCCAGCAGTTTGTCTTATTACAATGAGCAGTTCTTC
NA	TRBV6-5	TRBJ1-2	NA	CASSYSSGQSYGYTF	TGTGCCAGCAGTTACTCCTCTGGACAGAGCTATGGCTACACCTTC
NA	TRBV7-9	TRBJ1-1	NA	CASSLVRGDTEAFF	TGTGCCAGCAGCTTAGTCAGGGGCGACACTGAAGCTTTCTTT
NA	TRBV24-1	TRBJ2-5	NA	CATSDRGIWGQETQYF	TGTGCCACCAGTGATAGGGGGATATGGGGTCAAGAGACCCAGTACTTC
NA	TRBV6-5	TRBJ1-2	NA	CASSDISGFSGYTF	TGTGCCAGCTCCGACATATCTGGGTTCAGCGGCTACACCTTC
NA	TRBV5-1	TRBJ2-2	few	CASRKQENTGELFF	TGCGCCAGCAGGAAGCAGGAAAACACCGGGGAGCTGTTTTTT
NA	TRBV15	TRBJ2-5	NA	CATSRGGYQETQYF	TGTGCCACCAGCAGAGGCGGTTACCAAGAGACCCAGTACTTC
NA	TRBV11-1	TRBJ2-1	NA	CASSLWGRGLAEQFF	TGTGCCAGCAGCTTATGGGGGCGGGGGCTTGCTGAGCAGTTCTTC
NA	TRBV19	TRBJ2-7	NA	CASSPGQRPYEQYF	TGTGCCAGTAGCCCAGGACAGAGACCCTACGAGCAGTACTTC
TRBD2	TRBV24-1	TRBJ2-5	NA	CATSDVLAGGPAGQYF	TGTGCCACCAGTGATGTACTAGCGGGAGGGCCGGCGGGCCAGTACTTC
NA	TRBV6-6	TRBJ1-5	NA	CATRGDYQPQHF	TGTGCCACTCGGGGGGATTATCAGCCCCAGCATTTT
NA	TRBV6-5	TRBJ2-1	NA	CASTSVNEQFF	TGTGCCAGCACCAGCGTCAATGAGCAGTTCTTC
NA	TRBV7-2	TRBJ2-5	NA	CASSRSAYQETQYF	TGTGCCAGCAGTCGTAGCGCTTACCAAGAGACCCAGTACTTC
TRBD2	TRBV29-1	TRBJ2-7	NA	CSVRLAGAEGQYF	TGCAGCGTCAGACTAGCGGGGGCCGAAGGGCAGTACTTC
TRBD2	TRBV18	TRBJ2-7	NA	CASSPRSGGYEQYF	TGTGCCAGCTCACCACGAAGCGGGGGATACGAGCAGTACTTC
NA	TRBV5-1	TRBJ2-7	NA	CASSLLGTLLTYEQYF	TGCGCCAGCAGCTTGTTGGGCACTTTATTGACCTACGAGCAGTACTTC
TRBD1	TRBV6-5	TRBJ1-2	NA	CASTVTGEANYGYTF	TGTGCCAGTACCGTCACAGGGGAGGCTAACTATGGCTACACCTTC
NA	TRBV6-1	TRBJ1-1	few	CASSERYRVDTEAFF	TGTGCCAGCAGTGAACGGTACAGGGTGGATACTGAAGCTTTCTTT
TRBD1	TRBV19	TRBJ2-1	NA	CASSVQGAGYNEQFF	TGTGCCAGTAGTGTCCAGGGGGCAGGGTACAATGAGCAGTTCTTC
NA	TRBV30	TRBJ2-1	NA	CAWSLQGVNEQFF	TGTGCCTGGAGTCTGCAGGGTGTTAATGAGCAGTTCTTC